One sample yielded the 26 T cell receptor beta chains listed below, sequenced in a study of cytotoxic CD8 clonotypes in ibrutinib-treated CLL. Profiled with immunoSEQ multiplex PCR; TCRdb holds only in-frame clones, not every one. The sample contains 52,000 or so clones, roughly 50% of which appear only once. Here the sequenced sample was PBMCs, taken at disease progression, from a patient treated with ibrutinib. All receptors derive from a human donor with chronic lymphocytic leukemia.

In this sample, this clone turned up once. The V and J genes are TRBV28 and TRBJ1-3, with 8 bases lining up with TRBD1. This CDR3 region has 16 residues. Germline V gene data show CDR1 as MDHEN and CDR2 as SYDVKM. V shed 4 bases, J shed 3 bases, and the junction held 8 bases outside the gene matches. The CDR3 DNA reads TGTGCCAGCAGTTCGACAGGGGATCGTTTTGGAAACACCATATATTTT. It yields the protein CASSSTGDRFGNTIYF.

The chain links TRBV28 to TRBJ2-7; possible D gene TRBD1, 5 bases. Germline assignment: CDR1 MDHEN and CDR2 SYDVKM. The CDR3 length is 15 residues. The V end lost 6 bases, the J end lost 0 bases, and 15 bases lay between the germline ends. For the CDR3, the DNA is TGTGCCAGCAGCCCCCCGGACACGACCTCCTACGAGCAGTACTTC. Its protein product is CASSPPDTTSYEQYF.

The genes are TRBV7-3 and TRBJ2-7, with 7 positions matching TRBD1. This CDR3 has 13 amino acids. Germline V gives CDR1 SGHTA, CDR2 FQGTGA. With V trimmed by 5 bases and J by 10 bases, 11 bases remained unmatched. The CDR3 sequence is CASSAGQARPQYF. The CDR3 coding sequence is TGTGCCAGCAGCGCCGGACAGGCGCGCCCTCAGTACTTC.

The chain joins TRBV27 to TRBJ2-3, with D perhaps matching TRBD2 (6 bases). CDR1 is MNHEY and CDR2 is SMNVEV in the germline V gene (reference sequence). V was clipped by 3 bases and J by 0 bases, with 19 bases between them. This CDR3 spans 18 amino acids. CDR3 DNA: TGTGCCAGCAGTTTCGGGCCCCGCGGGGAGCCTAGCACAGATACGCAGTATTTT. Amino acids: CASSFGPRGEPSTDTQYF.

The chain joins TRBV15 to TRBJ2-1; D might be TRBD1 (7 bases). The CDR3 totals 15 residues. The V end lost 1 base, the J end lost 9 bases, and 16 bases lay between the germline ends. CDR1 is LNHNV and CDR2 is YYDKDF in the germline V gene (reference sequence). This CDR3 is CATSRAGGGRFEQFF. The CDR3 DNA is TGTGCCACCAGCAGAGCCGGAGGGGGCCGGTTTGAGCAGTTCTTC.

V usage is TRBV5-4 and J usage is TRBJ1-2; the D gene is possibly TRBD1 (6 bases). Germline CDR1 reads SGHNT; CDR2 reads YYREEE (reference sequence). The CDR3 is 16 residues long. V was trimmed by 0 bases and J by 2 bases, leaving 14 bases between them. The CDR3 protein is CASSLGGQTGNYGYTF. The CDR3 DNA sequence: TGTGCCAGCAGCTTGGGAGGACAGACGGGGAACTATGGCTACACCTTC.

The chain recombines TRBV5-1 with TRBJ2-3; D unresolved. Trimming left V 5 bases short and J 0 bases short, with 10 bases between. Germline values: CDR1 SGHRS, CDR2 YFSETQ. The CDR3 runs to 14 residues. The CDR3 DNA is TGCGCCAGCAGGGCGGTGACTAGCACAGATACGCAGTATTTT. Translating it yields CASRAVTSTDTQYF.

This clone was seen a few times. This chain uses TRBV5-6 with TRBJ1-2, with no clear D. Trimming shortened V by 2 bases and J by 5 bases, and 13 bases separated the two germline ends. Germline V gives CDR1 SGHDT, CDR2 YYEEEE. The CDR3 runs 14 residues. The CDR3 loop is CASSFYLSGYGYTF. The CDR3 bases are TGTGCCAGCAGCTTCTATCTATCGGGATATGGCTACACCTTC.

The chain recombines TRBV19 with TRBJ1-2, with 9 bases lining up with TRBD1. CDR3 size: 14 residues. The V gene end was trimmed by 4 bases and the J gene end by 5 bases; junction bases not matched to a gene: 5. Germline V gene sequence: CDR1 LNHDA, CDR2 SQIVND (reference sequence). The CDR3: CASSSGQGRYGYTF. CDR3 sequence (DNA): TGTGCCAGTAGTAGCGGACAGGGGAGGTATGGCTACACCTTC.

V is TRBV6-5 and J is TRBJ1-2; D not resolved. V lost 4 bases, J lost 8 bases, and 11 bases lay in between. Germline CDR1 MNHEY, CDR2 SVGAGI. This CDR3 contains 12 residues. CDR3: CASSFTVRGYTF. CDR3 bases: TGTGCCAGCAGTTTCACCGTAAGAGGCTACACCTTC.

The rearrangement uses TRBV7-2 and TRBJ2-4, with no clear D. The CDR3 contains 13 residues. Trimming pared 2 bases from V and 4 bases from J, leaving 6 bases between. CDR1 is SGHTA, CDR2 FQGNSA, per germline. Written as DNA, the CDR3 is TGTGCCAGCAGCTTATTCCCGAAAAACATTCAGTACTTC. It encodes CASSLFPKNIQYF.

The V call is TRBV6-5, the J call TRBJ2-2, with D hard to call. The germline gives CDR1 MNHEY, CDR2 SVGAGI. CDR3 size: 14 residues. Trimming removed 7 bases from V and 3 bases from J, with 12 bases in between. CDR3 coding DNA: TGTGCCAGCATCAACAACCAGTACACCGGGGAGCTGTTTTTT. Translated: CASINNQYTGELFF.

The chain is built from TRBV10-3 and TRBJ2-3; maybe TRBD1 (6 bases). Germline CDR1 is ENHRY and CDR2 is SYGVKD. The CDR3 is 14 residues long. V lost 10 bases and J 0 bases, leaving 14 bases between the germline ends. The CDR3 DNA is TGTGCCACGCTACAGGGTTCTAGCACAGATACGCAGTATTTT. This translates into CATLQGSSTDTQYF.

The genes are TRBV11-3 and TRBJ1-4, with D unresolved. The CDR3 loop spans 13 amino acids. The germline CDR1 and CDR2 sequences are SGHNT and YENEEA. Trimming pared 8 bases from V and 0 bases from J, leaving 7 bases between. Written as DNA, the CDR3 is TGTGCCAGCGGGGATGCAACTAATGAAAAACTGTTTTTT. Its protein product is CASGDATNEKLFF.

The V and J genes are TRBV30 and TRBJ1-5, with 7 bases lining up with TRBD1. Looked up from germline, CDR1 is GTSNPN and CDR2 is SVGIG (reference sequence). The CDR3 runs to 16 residues. The ends lost 2 bases at V and 4 bases at J; junction bases unmatched: 11. CDR3 nucleotide sequence: TGTGCCTGGAGTCTGGCGGGGACAGTAACTAATCAGCCCCAGCATTTT. This codes for CAWSLAGTVTNQPQHF.

This rearrangement joins TRBV19 to TRBJ2-7; 8 positions match TRBD2. Per the germline V gene, CDR1 is LNHDA and CDR2 is SQIVND (reference sequence). V dropped 1 base and J dropped 0; count of bases not matched to a gene: 5. CDR3 size: 16 residues. The CDR3: CASSIAAGGNSYEQYF. Written as DNA, the CDR3 is TGTGCCAGTAGTATAGCGGCGGGGGGTAACTCCTACGAGCAGTACTTC.

This clone has just one count. The V gene is TRBV11-2, the J gene TRBJ2-1, with D hard to call. V was shortened by 5 bases and J by 5 bases, with 7 bases between the two germline ends. This CDR3 has 12 amino acids. In germline, CDR1 is SGHAT, CDR2 FQNNGV. This CDR3 reads CASSPGHNEQFF. The CDR3 DNA follows: TGTGCCAGCAGCCCCGGCCACAATGAGCAGTTCTTC.

V is TRBV9 and J is TRBJ2-7; TRBD2 agrees at 10 bases. CDR1 and CDR2 (germline): SGDLS, YYNGEE. CDR3 length: 15 residues. V shed 4 bases and J 2 bases; nucleotides not matched to a gene: 6. CDR3 bases: TGTGCCAGCAGCCCCCTTACTAGCGGGACCTACGAGCAGTACTTC. As protein: CASSPLTSGTYEQYF.

This clone was seen a few times. V gene TRBV7-3 combines with J gene TRBJ2-6; 8 bases agree with TRBD1. The CDR3 spans 17 residues. V lost 3 bases to trimming and J lost 0 bases; unmatched junction nucleotides: 4. From germline, CDR1 is SGHTA and CDR2 FQGTGA. CDR3 residues: CASSFDRGLSGANVLTF. CDR3 DNA sequence: TGTGCCAGCAGCTTCGACAGGGGTCTCTCTGGGGCCAACGTCCTGACTTTC.

This clone turned up a few times. V gene TRBV11-1 combines with J gene TRBJ2-7, with a tentative D call TRBD2 (5 bases). V was trimmed by 5 bases and J by 1 base, leaving 15 bases between them. Germline-derived CDR1 and CDR2 are SGHAT and FQDESV (reference sequence). This CDR3 contains 15 residues. As DNA, the CDR3 is TGTGCCAGCAGCCCGGTCGGGGTAGGGTCCTACGAGCAGTACTTC. It is translated as CASSPVGVGSYEQYF.

The genes are TRBV2 and TRBJ2-1, with 9 positions matching TRBD2. Germline V gene data show CDR1 as SNHLY and CDR2 as FYNNEI. V shed 4 bases, J shed 10 bases, and the junction held 11 bases outside the gene matches. This CDR3 region has 15 residues. In DNA form, the CDR3 reads TGTGCCAGCAGTGTAACTCCAGCGGGAGGCCAGGAGCAGTTCTTC. Translated, it gives CASSVTPAGGQEQFF. Full variable domain (rest looked up from reference TRBV2 and TRBJ2-1): EPEVTQTPSHQVTQMGQEVILRCVPISNHLYFYWYRQILGQKVEFLVSFYNNEISEKSEIFDDQFSVERPDGSNFTLKIRSTKLEDSAMYFCASSVTPAGGQEQFFGPGTRLTVL.

The CDR3 sequence: CASSLSGNYGYTF. CDR3 nucleotides: TGTGCCAGCAGTTTATCAGGGAACTATGGCTACACCTTC. The chain employs TRBV28 and TRBJ1-2; a weak D match, TRBD1 (5 bases). This CDR3 is 13 amino acids long. In germline, CDR1 is MDHEN, CDR2 SYDVKM. The germline V and J ends were trimmed by 1 base and 2 bases, with 5 bases remaining between them.

CDR3 residues: CASSRTFSYEQYF. CDR3 in DNA: TGTGCCAGCAGTAGGACATTTTCCTACGAGCAGTACTTC. The chain couples TRBV6-5 to TRBJ2-7; maybe TRBD1 (5 bases). Germline V gives CDR1 MNHEY, CDR2 SVGAGI. This CDR3 is built from 13 residues. Trimming removed 5 bases at V and 1 base at J, with 9 bases between.

The chain uses TRBV6-4 and TRBJ1-6, with 7 positions matching TRBD1. CDR3 size: 15 residues. V lost 3 bases and J lost 7; bases outside the gene matches: 6. Germline V lookup: CDR1 MRHNA, CDR2 SNTAGT. The chain's CDR3 is CASSETGVLNSPLHF. The CDR3 DNA sequence: TGTGCCAGCAGTGAAACAGGGGTTTTGAATTCACCCCTCCACTTT.

This clone was seen a handful of times. The genes are TRBV27 and TRBJ2-3; D is perhaps TRBD1 or TRBD2 (5 bases each). This CDR3 has 15 residues. Germline loops: CDR1 MNHEY, CDR2 SMNVEV (reference sequence). The V and J ends lost 2 bases and 1 base respectively, with 10 bases between them. The CDR3 DNA reads as TGTGCCAGCAGTTTAAGGGACGGCGGCACAGATACGCAGTATTTT. Translating gives CASSLRDGGTDTQYF.

CDR3 region: CASSLWGRGDQETQYF. The CDR3 nucleotides are TGTGCCAGCAGCTTATGGGGAAGGGGCGATCAAGAGACCCAGTACTTC. The rearrangement links TRBV7-9 to TRBJ2-5; TRBD1 is a possible D gene (5 bases). V was pared by 2 bases and J by 2 bases, with 15 bases between. From germline, CDR1 is SEHNR and CDR2 FQNEAQ (reference sequence). This CDR3 is 16 amino acids long.